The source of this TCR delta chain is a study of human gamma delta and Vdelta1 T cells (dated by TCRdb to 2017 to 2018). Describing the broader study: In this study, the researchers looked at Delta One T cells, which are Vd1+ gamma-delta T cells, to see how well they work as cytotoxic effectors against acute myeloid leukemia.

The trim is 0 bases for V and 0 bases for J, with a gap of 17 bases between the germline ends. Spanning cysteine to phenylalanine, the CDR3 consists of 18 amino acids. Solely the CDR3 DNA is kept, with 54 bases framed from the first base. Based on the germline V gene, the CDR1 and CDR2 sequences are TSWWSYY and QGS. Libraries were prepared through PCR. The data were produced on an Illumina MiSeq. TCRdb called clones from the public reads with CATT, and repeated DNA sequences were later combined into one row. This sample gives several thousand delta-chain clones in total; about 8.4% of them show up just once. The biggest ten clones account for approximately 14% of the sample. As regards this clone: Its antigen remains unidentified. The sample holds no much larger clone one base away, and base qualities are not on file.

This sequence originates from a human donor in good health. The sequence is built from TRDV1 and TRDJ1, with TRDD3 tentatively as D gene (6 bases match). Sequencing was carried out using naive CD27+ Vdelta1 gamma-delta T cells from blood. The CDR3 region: CALGELQVVLGNTDKLIF. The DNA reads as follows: TGTGCTCTTGGGGAACTACAGGTCGTACTGGGTAACACCGATAAACTCATCTTT.